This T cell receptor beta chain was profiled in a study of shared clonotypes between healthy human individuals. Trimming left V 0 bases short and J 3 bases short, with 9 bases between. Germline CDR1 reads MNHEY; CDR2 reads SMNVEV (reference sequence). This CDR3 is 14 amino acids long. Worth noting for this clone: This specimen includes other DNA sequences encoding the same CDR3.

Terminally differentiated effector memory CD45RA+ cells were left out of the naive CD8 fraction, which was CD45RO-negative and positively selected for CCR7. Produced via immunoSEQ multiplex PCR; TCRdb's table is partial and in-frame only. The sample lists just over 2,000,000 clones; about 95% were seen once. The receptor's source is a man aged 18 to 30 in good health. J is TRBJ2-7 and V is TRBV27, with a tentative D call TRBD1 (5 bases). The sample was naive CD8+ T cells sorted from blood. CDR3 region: CASSLSGAVYEQYF. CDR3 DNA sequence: TGTGCCAGCAGTTTATCAGGGGCCGTCTACGAGCAGTACTTC.